This T cell receptor (beta chain) is from a study of cytomegalovirus exposure and HLA in healthy donors (dated by TCRdb to about 2017). Turning to the overall study: According to a later analysis, one platform produced both the roughly 120 validation repertoires and the 666 repertoires of the first cohort. High-throughput TCR immunosequencing, statistical association of individual TCRs with disease status, and machine learning were combined to predict cytomegalovirus infection status. Along with the roughly 610-subject first cohort, a separate validation cohort of approximately 110 different subjects was used. The study was designed to test whether signatures of past pathogen exposure could be identified by cataloging public T cell receptors.

Libraries were constructed by the immunoSEQ multiplex PCR assay. In the original analysis: To diagnose cytomegalovirus status from the catalog of TCR beta chain sequences, a statistical classification framework was built. TCRdb's version of the immuneACCESS table is confined to in-frame rearrangements and falls short of the full clone set. An unresolved V gene accounts for under half of the shortfall where checked; the remainder is of unknown origin. That table gives V, J and clone size, and the DNA gave D and trimming. The table for this sample lists about 220,000 clones; around four fifths of them were counted only once. The ten largest clones take up 11% to 15% of the sample. The germline V and J ends show losses of 2 bases and 4 bases respectively, and no gene match explains 9 bases of the junction. CDR1 and CDR2, looked up from the germline V gene (reference sequence), are LNHNV and YYDKDF. The CDR3 starts with the cysteine, ends with the phenylalanine, and has 16 residues. Here the CDR3 DNA is all that survives: 48 bases in frame from base 1.

Separate from the approximately 700-subject first cohort, the validation cohort of more than 90 subjects was the group to which the donors belonged. Overall results and qualifications from the work: All 120 or so repertoires were used to score co-occurrence in the validation cohort in a later analysis, because that analysis had no HLA typing for the cohort. A few of the identified cytomegalovirus-associated TCR beta chains were confirmed in vitro to be specific for cytomegalovirus antigens. While some public TCRs were present in many individuals, most TCR sequences turned up only very rarely across donors. It was suggested by the authors that the approach could potentially be generalized to other disease states and immunological phenotypes. In the study, some 180 TCR beta chains were listed as associated with cytomegalovirus. Of the cluster scores, 94% were above 0 in a later analysis, which found that TCRs clustered in the first cohort also tended to co-occur in the 120 validation repertoires. Cytomegalovirus status was reported to be diagnosed by the classifier with high specificity and sensitivity in both the original and validation cohorts.

Notes on this clone: The antigen it recognizes is unknown. Nothing much larger sits one base from this clone, and base qualities are not available.

This chain joins TRBV15 to TRBJ1-2; 8 junctional bases match TRBD1. This receptor was obtained from a young woman in good health and CMV-seropositive. The sequenced material came from PBMCs. The CDR3 amino acid sequence is: CATSRSVYRGGYGYTF. The DNA sequence is TGTGCCACCAGCAGATCAGTCTACAGGGGGGGCTATGGCTACACCTTC.